This TCR beta chain originates from a study of spatial heterogeneity in lung cancer. The sample's time point: sample taken at primary tumor resection. Material for sequencing was whole RNA from tumor, nontumor lung or frozen PBMC, left unsorted. TCR cDNA molecules were tagged individually, and each one carried a unique molecular identifier. TCRdb ran MiXCR on the 5' RACE reads and lists one entry per CDR3 protein. The repertoire holds 85,000 to 100,000 distinct CDR3 sequences, with more than 10% as singletons. Trimming stripped 4 bases from V and 2 bases from J, with 11 bases between. Germline V gene lookup returns CDR1 SQVTM and CDR2 ANQGSEA. CDR3 length equals 13 residues.

This TCR was sampled from a male donor with early-stage non-small cell lung cancer. The chain is built from TRBV29-1 and TRBJ2-5, with D unclear. The specimen was PBMCs, collected at surgery. In DNA, the CDR3 is TGCAGCGTTGTACTTCCCGATCAAGAGACCCAGTACTTC. Protein sequence: CSVVLPDQETQYF.